The rows below give T cell receptor beta chains drawn from one sample of a study of patients and donors after allogeneic stem cell transplantation. TCRdb ran MiXCR on the RT-PCR reads and lists one entry per CDR3 protein. The sample carries approximately 200,000 distinct CDR3 sequences, 35% to 45% recorded once. The specimen was blood, either unsorted or a sorted T cell fraction (not recorded which). These receptors were taken from a human donor who was either an allogeneic HSCT recipient or a stem cell or donor lymphocyte infusion donor (not recorded which). It is not recorded whose cells these are; they may come from a transplant donor. Both conserved end residues are part of each CDR3. The D gene is left open where the match is weak. Size values are once, few and many counts, or a class for expanded clones, and some rows have none.

J,V,size,D,CDR3,DNA
TRBJ1-1,TRBV4-3,few,-,CASSQDGRGVAEAFF,TGCGCCAGCAGCCAAGATGGCAGGGGCGTTGCTGAAGCTTTCTTT
TRBJ1-5,TRBV20-1,-,TRBD1,CSVKGQGRKPQHF,TGCAGTGTAAAGGGACAGGGAAGGAAGCCCCAGCATTTT
TRBJ1-2,TRBV12-3/TRBV12-4,few,-,CATSGTVTDGYTF,TGTGCCACCTCGGGGACCGTTACGGATGGCTACACCTTC
TRBJ2-5,TRBV15,few,-,CATSTGVEETQYF,TGTGCCACCAGCACGGGGGTCGAGGAGACCCAGTACTTC
TRBJ1-5,TRBV12-3/TRBV12-4,many,TRBD1,CASSPEGQGAYQPQHF,TGTGCCAGCAGCCCTGAAGGACAGGGGGCTTATCAGCCCCAGCATTTT
TRBJ1-3,TRBV12-3/TRBV12-4,few,-,CASSRPGVFSGNTIYF,TGTGCCAGCAGTCGCCCCGGGGTATTCTCTGGAAACACCATATATTTT
TRBJ2-1,TRBV12-3/TRBV12-4,once,-,CASSPSGLGVSKEQFF,TGTGCCAGCAGTCCCTCCGGACTGGGGGTTTCGAAGGAGCAGTTCTTC
TRBJ2-7,TRBV12-3/TRBV12-4,-,TRBD1,CASSSPPTGTYEQYF,TGTGCCAGCAGTTCCCCCCCGACAGGGACCTACGAGCAGTACTTC
TRBJ1-1,TRBV12-3/TRBV12-4,few,-,CASSPHEGMNTEAFF,TGTGCCAGCAGTCCCCACGAGGGCATGAACACTGAAGCTTTCTTT
TRBJ1-2,TRBV2,few,-,CASIHNFGYGYTF,TGTGCCAGCATTCACAACTTCGGCTATGGCTACACCTTC
TRBJ1-5,TRBV27,-,-,CASMAGGSYSNQPQHF,TGTGCCAGCATGGCCGGCGGCTCGTATAGCAATCAGCCCCAGCATTTT
TRBJ1-5,TRBV7-8,-,-,CASRGVGQPQHF,TGTGCCAGCAGGGGGGTAGGTCAGCCCCAGCATTTT
TRBJ2-2,TRBV7-2,-,-,CASSLVRGLGGELFF,TGTGCCAGCAGCTTAGTCAGGGGATTAGGCGGGGAGCTGTTTTTT
TRBJ2-7,TRBV19,few,TRBD1,CASSIRDRRSYEQYF,TGTGCCAGTAGTATAAGGGACAGGAGATCCTACGAGCAGTACTTC
TRBJ1-2,TRBV5-1,few,TRBD1,CASSLMRDRDKNYGYTF,TGCGCCAGCAGCTTGATGAGGGACAGGGACAAGAACTATGGCTACACCTTC
TRBJ2-7,TRBV6-1,-,-,CASRMVLEQYF,TGTGCCAGCAGAATGGTGCTGGAGCAGTACTTC
TRBJ1-1,TRBV6-2/TRBV6-3,-,-,CASTSGTANTEAFF,TGTGCCAGCACCTCCGGGACGGCGAACACTGAAGCTTTCTTT
TRBJ2-1,TRBV12-3/TRBV12-4,-,-,CASSLITRYNEQFF,TGTGCCAGCAGTTTAATCACCCGGTACAATGAGCAGTTCTTC
TRBJ2-1,TRBV7-2,once,TRBD1,CASSLAAWTGHEQFF,TGTGCCAGCAGCTTAGCTGCGTGGACAGGGCATGAGCAGTTCTTC
TRBJ2-1,TRBV6-2/TRBV6-3,few,TRBD2,CASSLRGVYNEQFF,TGTGCCAGCAGTTTGCGGGGGGTCTACAATGAGCAGTTCTTC
TRBJ1-5,TRBV12-3/TRBV12-4,-,-,CASSFGRHNQPQHF,TGTGCCAGCAGTTTTGGGCGGCATAATCAGCCCCAGCATTTT
TRBJ1-2,TRBV20-1,-,TRBD1,CSARKTGDLYGYTF,TGCAGTGCTAGAAAGACAGGGGACCTCTATGGCTACACCTTC
TRBJ1-6,TRBV12-3/TRBV12-4,few,-,CASSTDFGSPLHF,TGTGCCAGCAGTACGGACTTCGGTTCACCCCTCCACTTT
TRBJ1-2,TRBV6-1,-,-,CASSNYRDGYTF,TGTGCCAGCAGTAACTACAGGGACGGCTACACCTTC
TRBJ1-1,TRBV5-1,few,TRBD1,CASSRDRPNTEAFF,TGCGCCAGCAGCCGGGACAGACCGAACACTGAAGCTTTCTTT
TRBJ2-5,TRBV12-3/TRBV12-4,few,TRBD1,CASSRGQGETQYF,TGTGCCAGCAGTCGTGGACAGGGAGAGACCCAGTACTTC
TRBJ2-1,TRBV5-1,-,-,CASSLSVTYNEQFF,TGCGCCAGCAGCTTATCAGTTACCTACAATGAGCAGTTCTTC
TRBJ1-1,TRBV18,-,-,CASSPSSRGPEAFF,TGTGCCAGCTCACCCTCCTCACGGGGCCCTGAAGCTTTCTTT
TRBJ2-1,TRBV29-1,-,-,CSVEREQFF,TGCAGCGTTGAACGGGAGCAGTTCTTC
TRBJ2-5,TRBV5-1,-,-,CASSLATVQETQYF,TGCGCCAGCAGCTTGGCAACAGTCCAAGAGACCCAGTACTTC
TRBJ1-2,TRBV4-2,few,-,CASSQDVSNYGYTF,TGTGCCAGCAGCCAAGATGTCAGCAATTATGGCTACACCTTC
TRBJ1-2,TRBV9,-,TRBD1,CASSVYRGDGYTF,TGTGCCAGCAGCGTATACAGGGGTGACGGCTACACCTTC
TRBJ2-3,TRBV6-2/TRBV6-3,-,-,CASSYRAPTDTQYF,TGTGCCAGCAGTTACCGGGCTCCCACAGATACGCAGTATTTT
TRBJ1-2,TRBV18,many,-,CASSPGQEGDHGYTF,TGTGCCAGCTCACCAGGACAAGAGGGGGACCATGGCTACACCTTC
TRBJ1-2,TRBV12-3/TRBV12-4,few,TRBD1,CASMRQGNYGYTF,TGTGCCAGCATGAGACAGGGAAACTATGGCTACACCTTC
TRBJ1-2,TRBV14,-,TRBD1,CASSQDWTGYSYTF,TGTGCCAGCAGCCAAGATTGGACAGGGTATAGCTACACCTTC
TRBJ2-7,TRBV29-1,-,-,CSCREGPTSYEQYF,TGCAGCTGCCGAGAGGGGCCAACTTCCTACGAGCAGTACTTC